This entry is about one TCR beta chain. The clone's antigen remains unknown. Within one base of it there is no much larger clone, and no base qualities were kept. The germline V gene (reference sequence) specifies SGHNT as CDR1 and YYREEE as CDR2. Deletion took 4 bases off V and 3 bases off J, with a span of 14 bases between the germline ends. The CDR3 runs 15 amino acids, cysteine and phenylalanine included. The read is trimmed to its CDR3 DNA, 45 bases read in frame from base 1. This sample was taken from a study of PD-1 blockade in mismatch repair-deficient tumors (dated by TCRdb to about 2017). Broadly, across the study: Between late 2013 and 2016, the trial enrolled around 91 consecutive patients with approximately twelve mismatch repair-deficient cancer types, every one of whom had been previously treated and was progressing. Tumor-associated T cell clones in the peripheral blood of patients responding to PD-1 blockade were tracked using deep sequencing of TCR CDR3 regions.

Study-level results and caveats: Tumor-resident clones, often undetectable in blood before treatment, expanded rapidly after pembrolizumab and then contracted, generally before radiologic responses.

For every enrolled patient, mismatch repair deficiency was confirmed by either polymerase chain reaction or immunohistochemistry. Three patients who responded to pembrolizumab therapy underwent TCR sequencing. In the phase II trial, pembrolizumab PD-1 blockade was tested prospectively in advanced mismatch repair-deficient cancers, no matter which tissue of origin the cancers came from. Peripheral blood T cell samples were collected serially, before PD-1 blockade began and at several time points afterward. The timing of each blood sample was reported as weeks after the first dose of pembrolizumab. Library preparation employed the immunoSEQ multiplex PCR assay. Drawn from immuneACCESS, this table holds only the in-frame rearrangements with V and J called that TCRdb kept. Clones are partly lost; checked studies trace under half to an unresolved V gene and leave the rest unexplained. The sample yields around 62,000 clones; roughly 80% were counted once. The biggest ten clones account for roughly 5.1% of the sample.

The starting material was peripheral blood, obtained 2 weeks after starting pembrolizumab. The chain was built from TRBV5-4 and TRBJ1-3; the D gene remains uncertain. This clonotype was obtained from an adult with mismatch repair-deficient cancer. The CDR3 reads as follows: CASSRRVSGGNTIYF. In nucleotides, the sequence is TGTGCCAGCAGCCGACGGGTGTCCGGTGGAAACACCATATATTTT.